The 27 T cell receptor beta chains below all came from one sample that was sequenced in a study of cytomegalovirus exposure and HLA in healthy donors. The PCR contained 60 Vbeta and 13 Jbeta primers. Sequencing used immunoSEQ multiplex PCR; TCRdb keeps in-frame clones, though not all of them. The data show about 140,000 clones, around 80% seen once. Sequenced sample: PBMCs. The source is a man aged 25-45 years in good health and CMV-seropositive.

The chain employs TRBV2 and TRBJ1-5, with 7 bases that match TRBD1. Losses at the gene ends were 7 bases for V and 5 bases for J; bases not matched to a gene: 8. The CDR3 contains 14 residues. Germline V lookup: CDR1 SNHLY, CDR2 FYNNEI. CDR3 protein: CASKGTVLDQPQHF. The CDR3 bases are TGTGCCAGCAAAGGGACAGTGCTTGATCAGCCCCAGCATTTT.

This chain joins TRBV28 and TRBJ2-3, with 9 bases that match TRBD2. The CDR3 has 17 residues. Unmatched junction bases numbered 11, after V lost 6 bases and J lost 1 base. CDR1 is MDHEN, CDR2 SYDVKM, per germline. The CDR3 sequence is CASSQNSGRGGTDTQYF. CDR3 coding DNA: TGTGCCAGCAGCCAAAATAGCGGGAGAGGGGGCACAGATACGCAGTATTTT.

The chain combines TRBV2 with TRBJ2-5, with TRBD2 matching over 11 bases. The CDR3 is 14 residues long. The V gene's germline CDR1 is SNHLY and CDR2 FYNNEI. V shed 6 bases and J 4 bases; nucleotides not matched to a gene: 4. CDR3 sequence reads: CASSATSGGETQYF. The CDR3 DNA reads TGTGCCAGCAGCGCCACTAGCGGGGGAGAGACCCAGTACTTC.

The chain employs TRBV5-8 and TRBJ1-3; D may be TRBD1 (5 bases). This CDR3 spans 16 amino acids. Germline CDR1 reads SGHTS; CDR2 reads YDEGEE. The V and J ends lost 4 bases and 2 bases respectively, with 16 bases between them. The chain's CDR3 is CASSRLDSATGNTIYF. The CDR3 DNA is TGTGCCAGCAGCCGACTCGACAGTGCGACTGGAAACACCATATATTTT.

This clone was recorded only once. V is TRBV2 and J is TRBJ1-2, with 9 bases lining up with TRBD1. V was clipped by 7 bases and J by 7 bases; unmatched bases: 7. Germline CDR1 is SNHLY and CDR2 is FYNNEI. The CDR3 is 13 residues long. The CDR3 bases are TGTGCCAGCAACCCGGGACAGGGTGCTGGCTACACCTTC. This encodes CASNPGQGAGYTF.

This clone was observed a few times. The rearrangement uses TRBV5-1 and TRBJ1-4, with 7 positions matching TRBD1. J was trimmed by 0 bases and V by 3 bases; bases with no gene match: 5. This CDR3 has 16 residues. In germline, CDR1 is SGHRS, CDR2 YFSETQ. This CDR3 is CASSSGQSPTNEKLFF. The CDR3 bases are TGCGCCAGCAGCTCGGGACAGAGCCCAACTAATGAAAAACTGTTTTTT. Full variable domain (remainder filled in from reference TRBV5-1 and TRBJ1-4): KAGVTQTPRYLIKTRGQQVTLSCSPISGHRSVSWYQQTPGQGLQFLFEYFSETQRNKGNFPGRFSGRQFSNSRSEMNVSTLELGDSALYLCASSSGQSPTNEKLFFGSGTQLSVL.

The V gene is TRBV5-1, the J gene TRBJ2-1; 14 bases agree with TRBD2. The CDR3 consists of 15 residues. CDR1 and CDR2 (germline): SGHRS, YFSETQ. The junction had 2 bases not matched to a gene; V was cut back by 5 bases and J by 4 bases. The CDR3 region is CASSRLAGGYNEQFF. CDR3 DNA sequence: TGCGCCAGCAGTCGACTAGCGGGGGGGTACAATGAGCAGTTCTTC.

The rearrangement joins TRBV7-7 to TRBJ2-7, with 10 bases identical to TRBD2. Germline V gene data show CDR1 as SSHAT and CDR2 as FNYEAQ (reference sequence). V was pared by 1 base and J by 5 bases, with 8 bases of the junction left unmatched. This CDR3 has 16 amino acids. CDR3 nucleotide sequence: TGTGCCAGCAGCTTAGTCGCGAGCGGGAGGGCCCACGAGCAGTACTTC. It yields the protein CASSLVASGRAHEQYF.

J is TRBJ2-1 and V is TRBV6-5; tentatively, D is TRBD2 (5 bases). Trimming removed 6 bases at V and 6 bases at J, with 18 bases between. The length of the CDR3 is 15 residues. Per the germline V gene, CDR1 is MNHEY and CDR2 is SVGAGI. The CDR3 is CASRDARGGSNEQFF. As DNA, the CDR3 is TGTGCCAGCAGGGACGCCCGGGGTGGGAGCAATGAGCAGTTCTTC.

A few counts support this clone. This CDR3 is CASSYSRRGNTEAFF. CDR3 DNA: TGTGCCAGCAGTTACTCGCGGCGGGGGAACACTGAAGCTTTCTTT. The genes are TRBV6-5 and TRBJ1-1; D call uncertain. The V and J ends lost 0 bases and 1 base respectively, with 9 bases between them. CDR1 and CDR2 (germline): MNHEY, SVGAGI. CDR3 length: 15 residues.

This clone has just one count. J is TRBJ2-1 and V is TRBV7-3, with 9 positions matching TRBD2. CDR3 length: 15 amino acids. After removal of 5 bases from V and 5 bases from J, the junction contained 7 bases not matched to a gene. Germline CDR1 and CDR2: SGHTA and FQGTGA. The CDR3 DNA reads as TGTGCCAGCAGCGTGGGGACTAGCTGGAACAATGAGCAGTTCTTC. Residues: CASSVGTSWNNEQFF.

The V and J genes are TRBV5-4 and TRBJ1-2, with 7 nucleotides matching TRBD1. V shed 0 bases and J 3 bases; nucleotides not matched to a gene: 5. Germline lookup yields CDR1 SGHNT and CDR2 YYREEE (reference sequence). The CDR3 consists of 15 residues. The CDR3 coding sequence is TGTGCCAGCAGCTTGGGGACAGGACCTGACTATGGCTACACCTTC. Protein: CASSLGTGPDYGYTF.

The rearrangement uses TRBV27 and TRBJ2-1; perhaps TRBD2 as D (5 bases). Germline values: CDR1 MNHEY, CDR2 SMNVEV (reference sequence). The CDR3 sequence is 15 residues long. Between the trimmed V and J ends, which lost 3 bases and 0 bases, there was a span of 9 bases. CDR3 DNA sequence: TGTGCCAGCAGTTTCGGGGATACCTCCTACAATGAGCAGTTCTTC. Encoded protein: CASSFGDTSYNEQFF.

The chain carries TRBV5-1 and TRBJ1-4; tentative D call: TRBD1 (6 bases). This CDR3 spans 14 amino acids. From germline, CDR1 is SGHRS and CDR2 YFSETQ. The germline V and J ends were trimmed by 2 bases and 6 bases, with 11 bases remaining between them. DNA for the CDR3: TGCGCCAGCAGCTTCCAGGGGTATGATGAAAAACTGTTTTTT. As protein: CASSFQGYDEKLFF.

The gene calls are TRBV4-1 and TRBJ2-1, with 8 bases matching TRBD1. In germline, CDR1 is MGHRA, CDR2 YSYEKL. The CDR3 spans 17 residues. The J segment lost 5 bases and the V segment lost 0 bases, leaving 9 bases of the junction unmatched. This CDR3 reads CASSQDYWTGRNNEQFF. The CDR3 bases are TGCGCCAGCAGCCAAGATTATTGGACAGGGAGAAACAATGAGCAGTTCTTC.

The rearrangement uses TRBV28 and TRBJ2-4, with 7 positions matching TRBD2. Germline V lookup: CDR1 MDHEN, CDR2 SYDVKM. The CDR3 spans 17 residues. The V segment lost 8 bases and the J segment 2 bases; nucleotides outside the gene matches: 15. CDR3 DNA sequence: TGTGCCAGCCAACGGGCGGGGGAGGGGTTTACCAAAAACATTCAGTACTTC. Its translation: CASQRAGEGFTKNIQYF.

The gene calls are TRBV19 and TRBJ2-3; 11 bases map to TRBD2. Trimming removed 0 bases from V and 3 bases from J; junction bases left unmatched: 8. The CDR3 spans 18 residues. In germline, CDR1 is LNHDA, CDR2 SQIVND (reference sequence). The CDR3 nucleotides are TGTGCCAGTAGTATAGATCTAGCGGGGGGCCTCATAACAGATACGCAGTATTTT. This sequence encodes CASSIDLAGGLITDTQYF. Drawing the rest from reference TRBV19 and TRBJ2-3, the complete variable domain is DGGITQSPKYLFRKEGQNVTLSCEQNLNHDAMYWYRQDPGQGLRLIYYSQIVNDFQKGDIAEGYSVSREKKESFPLTVTSAQKNPTAFYLCASSIDLAGGLITDTQYFGPGTRLTVL.

CDR3: CASSPRAPSSYNEQFF. DNA for the CDR3: TGTGCCAGCAGCCCGAGGGCACCCAGCTCCTACAATGAGCAGTTCTTC. J is TRBJ2-1 and V is TRBV5-4; tentative D call: TRBD2 (5 bases). Trimming removed 4 bases from V and 0 bases from J, with 14 bases in between. From germline, CDR1 is SGHNT and CDR2 YYREEE (reference sequence). The CDR3 extends over 16 amino acids.

This chain uses TRBV9 with TRBJ2-3, with a weak D call TRBD2 (7 bases). Trimming took 0 bases from V and 4 from J, leaving 18 bases between them. Germline V gene sequence: CDR1 SGDLS, CDR2 YYNGEE. The CDR3 is 17 residues long. DNA of the CDR3: TGTGCCAGCAGCGTAGCGGGGGGCCAGATCCCACCAGATACGCAGTATTTT. It specifies CASSVAGGQIPPDTQYF. Filled out from reference TRBV9 and TRBJ2-3, the complete variable domain reads DSGVTQTPKHLITATGQRVTLRCSPRSGDLSVYWYQQSLDQGLQFLIQYYNGEERAKGNILERFSAQQFPDLHSELNLSSLELGDSALYFCASSVAGGQIPPDTQYFGPGTRLTVL.

This chain joins TRBV19 and TRBJ2-2, with 12 bases lining up with TRBD1. The CDR3 covers 14 residues. The ends lost 7 bases at V and 8 bases at J; junction bases unmatched: 5. Germline CDR1 is LNHDA and CDR2 is SQIVND (reference sequence). CDR3 nucleotides: TGTGCCAGTACTGGGACAGGGGGCTATGGGGAGCTGTTTTTT. Translating gives CASTGTGGYGELFF.

Here the CDR3 DNA reads TGTGCCAGCAGCTTAGCTGGGACAGGGGGCTCTGGCTACACCTTC. Translating gives CASSLAGTGGSGYTF. The chain recombines TRBV7-9 with TRBJ1-2; the match to TRBD1 covers 12 bases. The CDR3 extends over 15 amino acids. The ends lost 0 bases at V and 7 bases at J; junction bases unmatched: 3. Per germline, CDR1 SEHNR and CDR2 FQNEAQ (reference sequence).

On this clone: The junction departs from the called germline gene at one end, perhaps through a read error. V usage is TRBV7-9 and J usage is TRBJ2-7; a weak D match, TRBD2 (5 bases). The germline V gene encodes CDR1 SEHNR and CDR2 FQNEAQ (reference sequence). The CDR3 extends over 15 amino acids. The CDR3 is CSSSSPGGEKYEQYF. Written as DNA, the CDR3 is TGTTCCAGCAGCTCCCCGGGTGGGGAGAAATACGAGCAGTACTTC.

The J gene is TRBJ2-6, the V gene TRBV4-1; TRBD2 matches at 8 bases. With V trimmed by 4 bases and J by 2 bases, 7 bases remained unmatched. Germline V gene lookup returns CDR1 MGHRA and CDR2 YSYEKL. The CDR3 extends over 17 amino acids. The CDR3 region is CASSPESGGAGANVLTF. DNA of the CDR3: TGCGCCAGCAGCCCAGAATCGGGAGGGGCTGGGGCCAACGTCCTGACTTTC.

The chain carries TRBV7-9 and TRBJ1-5, with 9 positions matching TRBD1. The germline V gene has CDR1 SEHNR and CDR2 FQNEAQ (reference sequence). The CDR3 covers 17 residues. The V segment lost 1 base and the J segment 5 bases; nucleotides outside the gene matches: 9. This CDR3 is CASSLEGGTGRDQPQHF. DNA of the CDR3: TGTGCCAGCAGCTTAGAGGGGGGGACAGGGAGGGATCAGCCCCAGCATTTT.

The rearrangement uses TRBV5-4 and TRBJ2-7, with 14 bases fitting TRBD2. The germline V gene has CDR1 SGHNT and CDR2 YYREEE (reference sequence). The V segment lost 4 bases and the J segment 0 bases; nucleotides outside the gene matches: 3. The CDR3 is 16 amino acids. CDR3 DNA: TGTGCCAGCAGCCGGACTAGCGGGAGGTCCTCCTACGAGCAGTACTTC. Translation gives CASSRTSGRSSYEQYF.

V and J are TRBV11-1 and TRBJ2-7; TRBD2 matches at 7 bases. Germline V gene data show CDR1 as SGHAT and CDR2 as FQDESV (reference sequence). V lost 4 bases, J lost 1 base, and 7 bases stayed unmatched. The CDR3 covers 15 residues. In DNA, the CDR3 is TGTGCCAGCAGCTCCGGGGGTAGCGGGTCCTACGAGCAGTACTTC. This translates into CASSSGGSGSYEQYF.

This clone came up many times. The gene calls are TRBV29-1 and TRBJ2-3, with 7 nucleotides matching TRBD2. With V trimmed by 0 bases and J by 6 bases, 3 bases remained unmatched. The germline V gene has CDR1 SQVTM and CDR2 ANQGSEA. The CDR3 spans 13 residues. Here the CDR3 DNA reads TGCAGCGTTGAAGAGCGGGAGTGGGATACGCAGTATTTT. Protein: CSVEEREWDTQYF.